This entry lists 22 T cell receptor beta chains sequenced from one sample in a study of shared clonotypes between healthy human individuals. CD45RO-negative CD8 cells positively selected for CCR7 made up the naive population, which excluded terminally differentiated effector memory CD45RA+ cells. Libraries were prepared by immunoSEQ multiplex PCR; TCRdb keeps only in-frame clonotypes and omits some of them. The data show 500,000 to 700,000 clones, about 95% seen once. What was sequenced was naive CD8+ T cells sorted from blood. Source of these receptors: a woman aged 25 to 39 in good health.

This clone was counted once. In DNA, the CDR3 is TGTGCCAGCAGCGTAGGGTCCGGTGACGAAAAACTGTTTTTT. Translating it yields CASSVGSGDEKLFF. The chain employs TRBV9 and TRBJ1-4, with no clear D. This CDR3 has 14 amino acids. Looked up from germline, CDR1 is SGDLS and CDR2 is YYNGEE. V was shortened by 0 bases and J by 8 bases, with 11 bases between the two germline ends.

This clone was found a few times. CDR3 sequence reads: CASSLDMNTEAFF. DNA of the CDR3: TGTGCCAGCAGCTTAGACATGAACACTGAAGCTTTCTTT. The chain is built from TRBV13 and TRBJ1-1; unclear D gene. The ends were cut back, 1 base at V and 0 bases at J, with 3 bases in the middle. Germline V CDR1 and CDR2: PRHDT, FYEKMQ (reference sequence). There are 13 residues in the CDR3.

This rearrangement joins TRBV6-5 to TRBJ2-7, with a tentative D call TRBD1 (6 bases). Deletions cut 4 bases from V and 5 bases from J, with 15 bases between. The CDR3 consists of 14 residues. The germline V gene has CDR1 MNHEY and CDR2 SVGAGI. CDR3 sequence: CASSFREGVNEQYF. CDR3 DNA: TGTGCCAGCAGTTTCCGCGAGGGGGTCAACGAGCAGTACTTC.

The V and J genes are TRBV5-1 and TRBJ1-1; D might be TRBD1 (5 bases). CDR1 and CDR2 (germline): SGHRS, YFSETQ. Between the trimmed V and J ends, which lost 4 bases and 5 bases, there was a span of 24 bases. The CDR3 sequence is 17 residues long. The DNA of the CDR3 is TGCGCCAGCAGCCCCGGGAGGGACCCCCAACGGGGTACTGAAGCTTTCTTT. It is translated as CASSPGRDPQRGTEAFF.

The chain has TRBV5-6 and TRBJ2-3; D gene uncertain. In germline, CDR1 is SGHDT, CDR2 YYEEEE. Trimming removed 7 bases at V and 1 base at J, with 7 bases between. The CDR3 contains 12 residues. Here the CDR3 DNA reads TGTGCCAGCTGTTGGGGCACAGATACGCAGTATTTT. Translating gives CASCWGTDTQYF.

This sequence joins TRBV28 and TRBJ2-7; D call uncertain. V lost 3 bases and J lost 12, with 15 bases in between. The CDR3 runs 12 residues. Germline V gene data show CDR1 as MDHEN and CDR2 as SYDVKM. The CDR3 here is CASSFGFSARYF. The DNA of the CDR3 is TGTGCCAGCAGTTTCGGCTTCTCGGCGAGGTACTTC.

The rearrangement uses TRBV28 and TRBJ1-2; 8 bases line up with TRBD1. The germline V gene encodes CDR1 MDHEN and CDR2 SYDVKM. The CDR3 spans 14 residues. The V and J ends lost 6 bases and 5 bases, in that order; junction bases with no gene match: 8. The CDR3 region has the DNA TGTGCCAGCAGGATCATCACAGGGGGGTATGGCTACACCTTC. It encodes CASRIITGGYGYTF.

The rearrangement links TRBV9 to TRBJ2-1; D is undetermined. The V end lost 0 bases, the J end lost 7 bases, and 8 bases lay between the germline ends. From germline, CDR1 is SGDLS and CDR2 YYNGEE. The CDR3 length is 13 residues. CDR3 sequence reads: CASSVGSSNEQFF. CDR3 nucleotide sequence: TGTGCCAGCAGCGTAGGGAGTTCGAATGAGCAGTTCTTC.

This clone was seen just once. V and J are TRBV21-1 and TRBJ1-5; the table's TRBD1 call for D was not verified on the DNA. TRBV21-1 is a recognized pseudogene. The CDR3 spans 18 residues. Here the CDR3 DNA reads TGTGCCAGCAGCAAAGAGGACAGGGGGGTTTATAGCAATCAGCCCCAGCATTTT. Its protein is CASSKEDRGVYSNQPQHF.

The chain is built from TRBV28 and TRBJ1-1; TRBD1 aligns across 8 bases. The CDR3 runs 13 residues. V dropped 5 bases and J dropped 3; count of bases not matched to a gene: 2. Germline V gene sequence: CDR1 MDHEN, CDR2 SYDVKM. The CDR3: CASSMDRDTEAFF. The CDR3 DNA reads TGTGCCAGCAGTATGGACAGGGACACTGAAGCTTTCTTT.

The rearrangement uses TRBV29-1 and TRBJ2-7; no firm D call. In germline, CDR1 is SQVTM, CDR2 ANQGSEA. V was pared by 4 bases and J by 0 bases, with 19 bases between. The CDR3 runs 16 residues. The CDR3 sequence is CSVADHTPPSSYEQYF. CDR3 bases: TGCAGCGTTGCAGACCACACCCCGCCCAGCTCCTACGAGCAGTACTTC.

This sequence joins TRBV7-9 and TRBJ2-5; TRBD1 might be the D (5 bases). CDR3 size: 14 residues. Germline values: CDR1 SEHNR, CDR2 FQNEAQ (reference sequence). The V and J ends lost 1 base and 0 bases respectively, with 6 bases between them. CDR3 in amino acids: CASSLGQNQETQYF. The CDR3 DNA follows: TGTGCCAGCAGCTTAGGACAGAACCAAGAGACCCAGTACTTC.

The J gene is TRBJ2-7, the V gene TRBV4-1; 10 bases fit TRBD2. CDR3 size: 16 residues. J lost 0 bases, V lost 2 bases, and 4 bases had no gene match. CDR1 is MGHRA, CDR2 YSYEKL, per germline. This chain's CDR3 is CASSQSLAGASYEQYF. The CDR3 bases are TGCGCCAGCAGCCAAAGTCTAGCGGGAGCCTCCTACGAGCAGTACTTC.

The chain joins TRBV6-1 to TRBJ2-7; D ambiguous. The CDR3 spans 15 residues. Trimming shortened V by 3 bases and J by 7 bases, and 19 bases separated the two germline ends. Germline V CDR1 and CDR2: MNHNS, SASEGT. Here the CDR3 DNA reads TGTGCCAGCAGTGAGCCCCCACTTGTCCTCGGGGAGCAGTACTTC. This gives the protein CASSEPPLVLGEQYF.

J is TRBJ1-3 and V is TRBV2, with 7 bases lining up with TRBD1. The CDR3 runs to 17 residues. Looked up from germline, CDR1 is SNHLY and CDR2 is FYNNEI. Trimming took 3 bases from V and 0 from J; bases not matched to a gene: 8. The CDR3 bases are TGTGCCAGCAGTGACTTACAGGGGCTCGACTCTGGAAACACCATATATTTT. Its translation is CASSDLQGLDSGNTIYF. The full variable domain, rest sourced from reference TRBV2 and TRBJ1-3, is EPEVTQTPSHQVTQMGQEVILRCVPISNHLYFYWYRQILGQKVEFLVSFYNNEISEKSEIFDDQFSVERPDGSNFTLKIRSTKLEDSAMYFCASSDLQGLDSGNTIYFGEGSWLTVV.

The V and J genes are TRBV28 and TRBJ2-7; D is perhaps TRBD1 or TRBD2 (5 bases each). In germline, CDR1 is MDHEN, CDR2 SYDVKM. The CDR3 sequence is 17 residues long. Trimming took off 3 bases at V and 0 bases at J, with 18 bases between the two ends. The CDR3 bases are TGTGCCAGCAGTTTTGGGGGACGTGGGCGGAGCTCCTACGAGCAGTACTTC. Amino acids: CASSFGGRGRSSYEQYF.

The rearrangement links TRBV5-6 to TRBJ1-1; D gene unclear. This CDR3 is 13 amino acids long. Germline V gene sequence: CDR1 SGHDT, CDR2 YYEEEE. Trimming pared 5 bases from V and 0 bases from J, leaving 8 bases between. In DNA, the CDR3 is TGTGCCAGCAGTTCCCGTCTGAACACTGAAGCTTTCTTT. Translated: CASSSRLNTEAFF.

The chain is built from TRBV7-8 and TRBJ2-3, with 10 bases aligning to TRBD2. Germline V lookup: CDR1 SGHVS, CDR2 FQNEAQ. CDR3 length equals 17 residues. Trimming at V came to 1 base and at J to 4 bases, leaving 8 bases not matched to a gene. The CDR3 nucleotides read TGTGCCAGCAGCTTAGAGTTCCTAGCGGGAGACTCAGATACGCAGTATTTT. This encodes CASSLEFLAGDSDTQYF.

The CDR3: CASNYHREFRDTQYF. CDR3 nucleotides: TGTGCCAGCAACTACCACAGGGAGTTTAGAGATACGCAGTATTTT. The V call is TRBV27, the J call TRBJ2-3, with D possibly matching TRBD1 (6 bases). The CDR3 has 15 amino acids. Per the germline V gene, CDR1 is MNHEY and CDR2 is SMNVEV (reference sequence). V shed 7 bases and J shed 5 bases, with 19 bases lying between them.

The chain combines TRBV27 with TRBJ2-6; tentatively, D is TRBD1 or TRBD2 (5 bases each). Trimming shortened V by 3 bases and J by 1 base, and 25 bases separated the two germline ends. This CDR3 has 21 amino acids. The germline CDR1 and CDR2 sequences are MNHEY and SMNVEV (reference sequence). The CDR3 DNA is TGTGCCAGCAGTTTTTCTGGGGGTGGACCAAACTCCGAATCTGGGGCCAACGTCCTGACTTTC. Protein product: CASSFSGGGPNSESGANVLTF.

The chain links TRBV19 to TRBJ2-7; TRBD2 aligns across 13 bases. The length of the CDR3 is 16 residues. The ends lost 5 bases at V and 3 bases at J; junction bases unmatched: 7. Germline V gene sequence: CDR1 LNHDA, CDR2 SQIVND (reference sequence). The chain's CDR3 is CASSPGTSGKDYEQYF. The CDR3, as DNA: TGTGCCAGTAGTCCGGGGACTAGCGGGAAAGACTACGAGCAGTACTTC.

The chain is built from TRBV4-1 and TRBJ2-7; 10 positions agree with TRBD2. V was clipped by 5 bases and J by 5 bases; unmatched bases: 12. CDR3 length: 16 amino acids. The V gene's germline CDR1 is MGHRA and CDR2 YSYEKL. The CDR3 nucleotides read TGCGCCAGCAGCAAAACGGCAGCGGGAGGGCCCCACGAGCAGTACTTC. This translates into CASSKTAAGGPHEQYF.